This T cell receptor beta chain is from a study of shared clonotypes between healthy human individuals. Whole-study results and caveats: Clonotypes not shared had lower generation probabilities than those common to all four donors.

The CDR3 is made up of 15 amino acids. Germline lookup yields CDR1 SGHVS and CDR2 FNYEAQ. A word on this clone: Its antigen is still unknown. Germline and junction disagree at one end, which may indicate a read error.

Assay: immunoSEQ multiplex PCR; the TCRdb copy retains only in-frame clones and omits some. The sample comprises about 1.4 million clones, roughly 96% of which are singletons, and roughly 1.1% rests with the top ten. The specimen was naive CD4+ T cells sorted from blood. Subset in this sample: CD45RA+ positively selected. The TCR sequence derives from a man between 25 and 39 years old in good health. The rearrangement joins TRBV7-6 to TRBJ2-5; 11 nucleotides agree with TRBD2. The CDR3 bases are TGTGCCAGCAGCAGACTAGCGGGATACCAAGAGAACCAGTACTTC. The encoded protein is CASSRLAGYQENQYF.